This T cell receptor beta chain was recorded in a study of cytomegalovirus exposure and HLA in healthy donors. Study information: The early release's HLA-typed donors yielded 78 million or so unique TCRs.

CDR1 and CDR2 (germline): SGHKS, YYEKEE (reference sequence). The CDR3 spans 14 residues. Unmatched junction bases numbered 4, after V lost 0 bases and J lost 10 bases. Amplification used 60 Vbeta primers and 13 Jbeta primers. Authors' data handling: An analysis performed later counted roughly 79 million unique TCR beta chains (approximately 12 million of them shared). TCRdb's copy holds only in-frame clones and misses some; the assay was immunoSEQ multiplex PCR. V and J calls plus clone size are reproduced from that table; the DNA served to infer D and trimming. The table includes approximately 44,000 clones, approximately 60% detected once. General observations from the study: A later analysis reported that several of the most significant clusters appeared to be linked to common viral pathogens, among them Epstein-Barr virus.

About this clone: Its antigen remains unidentified.

The TCR sequence derives from a human donor in good health. The rearrangement links TRBV5-5 to TRBJ1-6, with 7 bases that match TRBD1. Sequencing input: PBMCs. The CDR3 spells CASSLGDRASPLHF. The DNA of the CDR3 is TGTGCCAGCAGCTTGGGAGACAGGGCCTCACCCCTCCACTTT.